These 11 T cell receptor beta chains were sequenced from one sample in a study of T cell responses to AZD1222 COVID-19 vaccine. TCRdb's table, derived via immunoSEQ multiplex PCR, lists solely in-frame clones and lacks some. The sample lists around 99,000 clones; around 92% were seen once. The sample consisted of peripheral blood, taken 28 days after the second AZD1222 dose. Source of these receptors: an adult who received the AZD1222 COVID-19 vaccine.

The rearrangement joins TRBV3-1 (or the pseudogene TRBV3-2) to TRBJ2-3; either TRBD1 or TRBD2 may supply D (6 bases each). Germline V CDR1 and CDR2: LGHDT, YNNKEL (reference sequence). The ends were cut back, 3 bases at V and 1 base at J, with 14 bases in the middle. CDR3 length: 16 residues. CDR3 region: CASSQGGGTGTDTQYF. The CDR3 coding sequence is TGTGCCAGCAGCCAGGGGGGCGGGACGGGCACAGATACGCAGTATTTT.

The chain links TRBV10-1 to TRBJ2-2; possible D gene TRBD1, 5 bases. The germline V gene has CDR1 WNHNN and CDR2 SYGVQD (reference sequence). This CDR3 spans 11 amino acids. V was shortened by 8 bases and J by 4 bases, with 5 bases between the two germline ends. CDR3 sequence reads: CASGATGELFF. The CDR3 nucleotides are TGCGCCAGCGGGGCCACCGGGGAGCTGTTTTTT.

V and J are TRBV12-3 or TRBV12-4 and TRBJ2-7; the D is unclear. This CDR3 has 13 amino acids. Trimming removed 6 bases at V and 1 base at J, with 10 bases between. As DNA, the CDR3 is TGTGCCAGCAGCCCGGGCCGTTCCTACGAGCAGTACTTC. It encodes CASSPGRSYEQYF.

The chain joins TRBV11-3 to TRBJ2-7; the D gene could be TRBD1 or TRBD2 (5 bases each). This CDR3 region has 14 residues. The germline V gene has CDR1 SGHNT and CDR2 YENEEA. The ends were cut back, 2 bases at V and 5 bases at J, with 13 bases in the middle. This CDR3 is CASSLNQGRDEQYF. DNA of the CDR3: TGTGCCAGCAGCTTAAATCAGGGACGAGACGAGCAGTACTTC.

The chain links TRBV6-5 to TRBJ2-7; D is undetermined. Trimming cost V 0 bases and J 4 bases, with 13 bases left between them. There are 15 residues in the CDR3. Germline lookup yields CDR1 MNHEY and CDR2 SVGAGI. This CDR3 reads CASSYSSARTYEQYF. CDR3 sequence (DNA): TGTGCCAGCAGTTACTCGTCCGCCAGAACGTACGAGCAGTACTTC.

The gene calls are TRBV6-6 and TRBJ1-3; the D is unclear. The CDR3 runs to 11 residues. Germline V lookup: CDR1 MNHNY, CDR2 SVGAGI (reference sequence). V shed 6 bases and J shed 4 bases, with 4 bases lying between them. CDR3 nucleotides: TGTGCCAGCAGAGGGGGAAACACCATATATTTT. Protein product: CASRGGNTIYF.

The chain uses TRBV27 and TRBJ2-7, with TRBD2 matching over 12 bases. CDR1 and CDR2 (germline): MNHEY, SMNVEV (reference sequence). The CDR3 runs 16 residues. The V segment lost 2 bases and the J segment 5 bases; nucleotides outside the gene matches: 7. This CDR3 reads CASSLASGRAGDEQYF. The DNA of the CDR3 is TGTGCCAGCAGTTTAGCTAGCGGGAGGGCCGGGGACGAGCAGTACTTC.

The chain recombines TRBV5-6 with TRBJ2-5, with 7 bases that match TRBD2. With V trimmed by 3 bases and J by 3 bases, 5 bases remained unmatched. Germline values: CDR1 SGHDT, CDR2 YYEEEE. CDR3 length equals 14 residues. The CDR3 nucleotides read TGTGCCAGCAGCTCCTACCTAGCGGAAGAGACCCAGTACTTC. Translated, it gives CASSSYLAEETQYF.

The chain has TRBV7-9 and TRBJ2-1; 7 nucleotides align to TRBD1. Germline CDR1 and CDR2: SEHNR and FQNEAQ (reference sequence). The CDR3 extends over 13 amino acids. V dropped 7 bases and J dropped 6; count of bases not matched to a gene: 6. DNA for the CDR3: TGTGCCAGCACCCGGGACAGTAGCAATGAGCAGTTCTTC. This sequence encodes CASTRDSSNEQFF.

V and J are TRBV3-1 (or the pseudogene TRBV3-2) and TRBJ1-3, with a possible D match to TRBD1 (6 bases). Germline V gene sequence: CDR1 LGHDT, CDR2 YNNKEL (reference sequence). CDR3 length: 16 amino acids. Trimming took 4 bases from V and 0 from J, leaving 13 bases between them. Here the CDR3 DNA reads TGTGCCAGCAGCCCTCGTCCGGGGGCCTCTGGAAACACCATATATTTT. It encodes CASSPRPGASGNTIYF.

The chain carries TRBV9 and TRBJ1-5; D ambiguous. The CDR3 has 12 amino acids. V lost 6 bases to trimming and J lost 6 bases, with 10 bases between them. Germline lookup yields CDR1 SGDLS and CDR2 YYNGEE. The CDR3 loop is CASTSLTQPQHF. The CDR3 DNA follows: TGTGCCAGCACAAGTCTCACTCAGCCCCAGCATTTT.